This is a list of T cell receptor beta chains from one sample in a study of shared clonotypes between healthy human individuals. Sequencing used immunoSEQ multiplex PCR; TCRdb keeps in-frame clones, though not all of them. The table has about 2 million clones, over 85% seen once. The specimen was naive CD4+ T cells sorted from blood. Receptors were obtained from a man aged 18 to 35 in good health. Both conserved end residues are part of each CDR3. The order of the fields is D gene, V gene, CDR3 length, clone size, J gene, CDR3 DNA, CDR3 protein. D genes are given only for firm matches. Only some rows state a clone size, as once, few, many or a class for expanded clones.

.	TRBV14	13	.	TRBJ2-5	TGTGCCAGCAGCCACTCGGGGGCAGAGACCCAGTACTTC	CASSHSGAETQYF
.	TRBV6-5	13	.	TRBJ1-2	TGTGCCAGCAGTAGAGGGAAGGAGACGGGCTACACCTTC	CASSRGKETGYTF
.	TRBV14	16	.	TRBJ1-1	TGTGCCAGCAGCCAAGGGGGAGGACCCGTGAACACTGAAGCTTTCTTT	CASSQGGGPVNTEAFF
.	TRBV7-2	12	.	TRBJ2-2	TGTGCCAGCAGCTTACTCTCCGGGGAGCTGTTTTTT	CASSLLSGELFF
TRBD1	TRBV15	13	once	TRBJ1-5	TGTGCCACAGCACCAGGGGGCTATCAGCCCCAGCATTTT	CATAPGGYQPQHF
.	TRBV9	16	.	TRBJ2-1	TGTGCCAGCAGCGTCTCGGGGCCGCAAGTCTACAATGAGCAGTTCTTC	CASSVSGPQVYNEQFF
.	TRBV4-1	17	once	TRBJ1-1	TGCGCCAGCAGCCAAGGAGTTCCAGGGGTCATGAACACTGAAGCTTTCTTT	CASSQGVPGVMNTEAFF
TRBD1	TRBV11-2	15	.	TRBJ2-5	TGTGCCAGCAGCACAGCCCGGACAGGGGTGGAGACCCAGTACTTC	CASSTARTGVETQYF
.	TRBV2	11	.	TRBJ2-5	TGTGCCAGCAGTGTAGGGCTGACCCAGTACTTC	CASSVGLTQYF
.	TRBV9	15	.	TRBJ2-3	TGTGCCAGCAGCGTAGCCGGGGGCCGGACAGATACGCAGTATTTT	CASSVAGGRTDTQYF
.	TRBV9	14	.	TRBJ1-2	TGTGCCAGCAGCGTAGTCGAGGGGCCCTATGGCTACACCTTC	CASSVVEGPYGYTF
.	TRBV4-1	13	.	TRBJ1-2	TGCGCCAGCAGCCAACGCAGGGACTATGGCTACACCTTC	CASSQRRDYGYTF
.	TRBV30	15	.	TRBJ2-7	TGTGCCTGGAGTGCCCGACTCACTCACTCCTACGAGCAGTACTTC	CAWSARLTHSYEQYF
.	TRBV6-4	16	.	TRBJ2-2	TGTGCCAGCAGGAGGGGGAGGGGGACAGCCACCGGGGAGCTGTTTTTT	CASRRGRGTATGELFF
.	TRBV15	16	.	TRBJ1-6	TGTGCCACCAGCAGAGATCCGAGCTCCTATAATTCACCCCTCCACTTT	CATSRDPSSYNSPLHF
.	TRBV10-3	14	.	TRBJ2-5	TGTGCCATCAGTGAGTCGGAAGGGGCCGAGACCCAGTACTTC	CAISESEGAETQYF
.	TRBV19	15	.	TRBJ1-2	TGTGCCAGTAGTTCTACCGGGACGAAGTCCTATGGCTACACCTTC	CASSSTGTKSYGYTF
.	TRBV4-1	15	.	TRBJ1-2	TGCGCCAGCAGCCAAGACGGAGAGGGGTGGTATGGCTACACCTTC	CASSQDGEGWYGYTF
.	TRBV6-5	12	.	TRBJ1-5	TGTGCCAGCAGTAACCGTAATCAGCCCCAGCATTTT	CASSNRNQPQHF
TRBD1	TRBV10-2	14	.	TRBJ2-7	TGCGCCAGCAGTGAGGCCGGGACAGGGTCCGAGCAGTACTTC	CASSEAGTGSEQYF
.	TRBV29-1	16	once	TRBJ1-3	TGCAGCGTTGGTGTACAGGGCCCTATATCTGGAAACACCATATATTTT	CSVGVQGPISGNTIYF
.	TRBV7-2	16	.	TRBJ2-1	TGTGCCAGCAGCTCTACGGGTACCAGCTCCTACAATGAGCAGTTCTTC	CASSSTGTSSYNEQFF
.	TRBV20-1	11	.	TRBJ1-2	TGCAGTGTTCAGAGGTTCGACGGCTACACCTTC	CSVQRFDGYTF
.	TRBV25-1	12	once	TRBJ1-4	TGTGCCAGCAGGGGCCCCTATGAAAAACTGTTTTTT	CASRGPYEKLFF
TRBD1	TRBV7-2	15	.	TRBJ2-2	TGTGCCAGCAGCCTTGGACAGGGAGTGACCGGGGAGCTGTTTTTT	CASSLGQGVTGELFF
.	TRBV6-5	13	.	TRBJ2-7	TGTGCCAGCAGTTACGGGGGTTCCTACGAGCAGTACTTC	CASSYGGSYEQYF